The entry that follows covers one TCR beta chain sequence. This record belongs to a study of control samples from healthy donors and cancer patients. Assay used: immunoSEQ multiplex PCR; TCRdb lists only in-frame clones, some missing. The table lists 110,000 to 150,000 clones, around 94% of them singletons. The germline gives CDR1 SGHRS, CDR2 YFSETQ. CDR3 length: 16 residues. The ends lost 1 base at V and 2 bases at J; junction bases unmatched: 0. The chain combines TRBV5-1 with TRBJ2-1; TRBD2 matches 13 bases. Sequenced material: PBMCs. The TCR originated in a man aged 55 to 70 with colorectal cancer. CDR3 protein: CASSLTSGGAYNEQFF. The CDR3 DNA is TGCGCCAGCAGCTTGACTAGCGGGGGGGCCTACAATGAGCAGTTCTTC.